Listed here are 24 T cell receptor beta chains from one sample, sequenced in a study of CD8 T cells in ankylosing spondylitis. TCRdb used MiXCR to reprocess the 5' RACE reads, holding one entry per CDR3 protein. The sample yields 200,000 to 250,000 distinct CDR3 sequences, approximately 10% seen once. The sample was blood, either unsorted or a sorted T cell fraction (not recorded which). These receptors were collected from a male donor with ankylosing spondylitis or in good health (not recorded which).

This clonotype was picked up a small number of times. The rearrangement joins TRBV11-2 to TRBJ2-5; 11 nucleotides align to TRBD2. Germline CDR1 and CDR2: SGHAT and FQNNGV. Unmatched junction bases numbered 9, after V lost 4 bases and J lost 5 bases. The CDR3 totals 16 residues. This CDR3 reads CASSSLAGDFLETQYF. CDR3 nucleotides: TGTGCCAGCAGCTCACTAGCGGGGGACTTCCTCGAGACCCAGTACTTC.

This clonotype occurred many times. The chain links TRBV20-1 to TRBJ1-2; D unresolved. The V and J ends lost 3 bases and 4 bases respectively, with 12 bases between them. The CDR3 extends over 13 amino acids. Germline CDR1 reads DFQATT; CDR2 reads SNEGSKA (reference sequence). The CDR3 DNA follows: TGCAGTGCTAGCCCCAGAGAACGCTATGGCTACACCTTC. Its translation is CSASPRERYGYTF.

A single count supports this clonotype. One junction end does not reproduce the germline sequence, and a read error may be involved. The chain's CDR3 is CACSYETGGSYEQYF. DNA of the CDR3: TGTGCCTGCAGCTATGAGACAGGGGGCTCCTACGAGCAGTACTTC. The chain has TRBV7-9 and TRBJ2-7; TRBD1 agrees at 9 bases. CDR3 size: 15 residues. In germline, CDR1 is SEHNR, CDR2 FQNEAQ (reference sequence).

The chain recombines TRBV18 with TRBJ2-3; 9 bases are a match to TRBD2. The CDR3 loop spans 15 amino acids. Trimming took 6 bases from V and 4 from J; bases not matched to a gene: 8. Germline V CDR1 and CDR2: KGHSH, LQKENI. The DNA of the CDR3 is TGTGCCAGCTCCCCGACTAGCGGAGAGCCAGATACGCAGTATTTT. Translating gives CASSPTSGEPDTQYF.

The chain links TRBV5-1 to TRBJ1-1, with 9 bases identical to TRBD1. The germline CDR1 and CDR2 sequences are SGHRS and YFSETQ. V was pared by 4 bases and J by 3 bases, with 10 bases of the junction left unmatched. The CDR3 extends over 16 amino acids. The CDR3 region has the DNA TGCGCCAGCAGCCTGCGGGGGGACAGGGACGACACTGAAGCTTTCTTT. As protein: CASSLRGDRDDTEAFF.

This clonotype was detected many times. This rearrangement joins TRBV5-1 to TRBJ2-7; D is undetermined. This CDR3 region has 14 residues. Germline CDR1 SGHRS, CDR2 YFSETQ. Trimming took off 0 bases at V and 2 bases at J, with 9 bases between the two ends. This chain's CDR3 is CASSLEQPTYEQYF. The CDR3 nucleotides read TGCGCCAGCAGCTTGGAACAGCCAACCTACGAGCAGTACTTC. The entire variable domain, with the rest obtained from reference TRBV5-1 and TRBJ2-7, is as follows: KAGVTQTPRYLIKTRGQQVTLSCSPISGHRSVSWYQQTPGQGLQFLFEYFSETQRNKGNFPGRFSGRQFSNSRSEMNVSTLELGDSALYLCASSLEQPTYEQYFGPGTRLTVT.

About this clonotype: A much larger clone differs by one base, so this may be a read error. The chain links TRBV12-3 or TRBV12-4 to TRBJ1-1; D might be TRBD1 (5 bases). The CDR3 has 13 residues. The CDR3 region is CASGLGVDAEAFF. The CDR3 region has the DNA TGTGCCAGCGGTTTAGGGGTGGACGCTGAAGCTTTCTTT.

This clonotype was counted ten times or more. The V call is TRBV20-1, the J call TRBJ1-5, with D possibly being TRBD1 (5 bases). The germline V gene has CDR1 DFQATT and CDR2 SNEGSKA (reference sequence). V lost 5 bases and J 1 base, leaving 18 bases between the germline ends. The CDR3 length is 16 residues. As DNA, the CDR3 is TGCAGTGCTCGGGACTCCGAGGGGTTGAGCAATCAGCCCCAGCATTTT. Its protein product is CSARDSEGLSNQPQHF.

The rearrangement uses TRBV29-1 and TRBJ2-1, with TRBD1 matching 9 bases. Germline V gene data show CDR1 as SQVTM and CDR2 as ANQGSEA. CDR3 size: 14 residues. Losses at the gene ends were 4 bases for V and 3 bases for J; bases not matched to a gene: 4. Here the CDR3 DNA reads TGCAGCGTTGGGGGACAGGGAAACTACAATGAGCAGTTCTTC. Residues: CSVGGQGNYNEQFF.

Worth noting for this clonotype: This could be a read error, since a much larger clone is one nucleotide away. V usage is TRBV28 and J usage is TRBJ2-3, with D possibly being TRBD2 (6 bases). Germline values: CDR1 MDHEN, CDR2 SYDVKM. The CDR3 is 13 residues long. The CDR3 sequence is CAGSVAATDTQYF. CDR3 nucleotide sequence: TGTGCCGGCAGTGTAGCGGCTACAGATACGCAGTATTTT.

This clonotype was observed a few times. The CDR3 DNA follows: TGCAGGCAAACCACAGGAGGCGAGCAGTACTTC. This sequence encodes CRQTTGGEQYF. The chain uses TRBV20-1 and TRBJ2-7; D may be TRBD1 or TRBD2 (5 bases each). This CDR3 region has 11 residues. Germline-derived CDR1 and CDR2 are DFQATT and SNEGSKA (reference sequence).

This clonotype came up many times. The CDR3 region has the DNA TGTGCCAGCAGCCAAGACTTGACAGGTTCGGTGCAGTATTTT. Translation: CASSQDLTGSVQYF. The chain carries TRBV3-1 and TRBJ2-3, with D possibly matching TRBD1 (6 bases). Germline CDR1 and CDR2: LGHDT and YNNKEL (reference sequence). The CDR3 has 14 amino acids. The V gene lost 0 bases and the J gene lost 11 bases, with 15 bases spanning the gap.

V gene TRBV7-9 combines with J gene TRBJ1-2, with D uncertain. The CDR3 has 12 amino acids. CDR1 is SEHNR, CDR2 FQNEAQ, per germline (reference sequence). V lost 1 base and J lost 12, with 12 bases in between. The CDR3 here is CASSLVGVGDTF. Here the CDR3 DNA reads TGTGCCAGCAGCTTAGTCGGTGTGGGCGACACCTTC.

In its sample, this clonotype was seen many times. V is TRBV2 and J is TRBJ1-2, with D perhaps TRBD1 (5 bases). This CDR3 comprises 13 residues. With 4 bases removed from V and 5 bases from J, the gap between germline ends came to 11 bases. The V gene's germline CDR1 is SNHLY and CDR2 FYNNEI. The CDR3 here is CASSGGRQYGYTF. The CDR3 DNA is TGTGCCAGCAGTGGGGGGAGGCAGTATGGCTACACCTTC.

This clonotype was recorded many times. The rearrangement links TRBV15 to TRBJ2-5, with D hard to call. V lost 8 bases and J lost 1, with 8 bases in between. The V gene's germline CDR1 is LNHNV and CDR2 YYDKDF (reference sequence). This CDR3 is 12 amino acids long. Written as DNA, the CDR3 is TGTGCCACCTCCTCGCCCCAAGAGACCCAGTACTTC. Translating it yields CATSSPQETQYF.

DNA for the CDR3: TGCAGTGCAACGACACCGAACACTGAAGCTTTCTTT. This gives the protein CSATTPNTEAFF. This chain joins TRBV20-1 and TRBJ1-1; no firm D call. The V end lost 6 bases, the J end lost 1 base, and 9 bases lay between the germline ends. Germline loops: CDR1 DFQATT, CDR2 SNEGSKA (reference sequence). CDR3 length: 12 amino acids.

This clonotype was counted many times. The rearrangement uses TRBV5-6 and TRBJ2-7; 8 bases are shared with TRBD1. Germline V lookup: CDR1 SGHDT, CDR2 YYEEEE. CDR3 length equals 15 residues. V dropped 0 bases and J dropped 2; count of bases not matched to a gene: 4. The CDR3 is CASSLGGQAAYEQYF. The CDR3 DNA is TGTGCCAGCAGCTTGGGGGGACAGGCCGCCTACGAGCAGTACTTC.

This clonotype was seen a few times. This rearrangement joins TRBV7-2 to TRBJ2-2; perhaps TRBD1 as D (5 bases). V dropped 4 bases and J dropped 3 bases, with 15 bases sitting between them. Germline assignment: CDR1 SGHTA and CDR2 FQGNSA. The CDR3 length is 16 residues. For the CDR3, the DNA is TGTGCCAGCAGCTCGAAACGACAGCCTTACACCGGGGAGCTGTTTTTT. It yields the protein CASSSKRQPYTGELFF.

This clonotype was seen a handful of times. The chain employs TRBV5-5 and TRBJ2-7, with D possibly being TRBD1 (5 bases). V lost 0 bases and J 3 bases, leaving 22 bases between the germline ends. CDR1 is SGHKS and CDR2 is YYEKEE in the germline V gene (reference sequence). The CDR3 length is 18 residues. The CDR3 nucleotides are TGTGCCAGCAGCTTGGGGCAGGGTGGACCCTTAAGTCACTACGAGCAGTACTTC. It translates to CASSLGQGGPLSHYEQYF.

This clonotype was counted a few times. The chain carries TRBV5-1 and TRBJ2-1, with 7 bases matching TRBD1. Per germline, CDR1 SGHRS and CDR2 YFSETQ. The CDR3 runs to 14 residues. V was clipped by 4 bases and J by 10 bases; unmatched bases: 11. CDR3 region: CASSRDSLTMEQFF. DNA of the CDR3: TGCGCCAGCAGCCGGGACAGCCTAACAATGGAGCAGTTCTTC.

The chain combines TRBV6-1 with TRBJ2-5; 10 nucleotides agree with TRBD1. J lost 6 bases, V lost 5 bases, and 12 bases had no gene match. There are 16 residues in the CDR3. The germline CDR1 and CDR2 sequences are MNHNS and SASEGT. CDR3 region: CASSSPRDRGRQTQYF. Here the CDR3 DNA reads TGTGCCAGCAGTAGCCCCCGGGACAGGGGACGGCAGACCCAGTACTTC.

This clonotype is a singleton in its sample. The gene calls are TRBV12-3 or TRBV12-4 and TRBJ2-3; TRBD1 or TRBD2 may be the D gene (5 bases each). CDR3 length equals 12 residues. Trimming cost V 5 bases and J 6 bases, with 9 bases left between them. CDR3 nucleotides: TGTGCCAGCAGTGGGACCGAGGATACGCAGTATTTT. It is translated as CASSGTEDTQYF.

This clonotype was counted ten times or more. This chain joins TRBV29-1 and TRBJ2-1; D perhaps matches TRBD2 (6 bases). V lost 0 bases to trimming and J lost 5 bases, with 14 bases between them. This CDR3 has 15 residues. Germline V lookup: CDR1 SQVTM, CDR2 ANQGSEA. The CDR3 is CSVEDGGSGHNEQFF. The CDR3 bases are TGCAGCGTTGAAGATGGAGGCAGCGGGCACAATGAGCAGTTCTTC.

Ten or more counts support this clonotype. This chain links TRBV5-1 with TRBJ1-1; unclear D gene. Trimming removed 0 bases at V and 6 bases at J, with 15 bases between. Germline V gene sequence: CDR1 SGHRS, CDR2 YFSETQ. The CDR3 runs 15 residues. CDR3: CASSLAPDTASEAFF. Here the CDR3 DNA reads TGCGCCAGCAGCTTGGCCCCTGACACGGCATCTGAAGCTTTCTTT.